This T cell receptor beta chain derives from a study of shared clonotypes between healthy human individuals. It was into CD45RA+ naive and CD45RA-negative memory subsets that the CD4+ cells were split. The CDR3 runs 15 residues. V was clipped by 4 bases and J by 2 bases, with 15 bases between them. Germline V CDR1 and CDR2: SGHRS, YFSETQ. Assay used: immunoSEQ multiplex PCR; TCRdb lists only in-frame clones, some missing. The data contain under 2.5 million clones, around 92% of them singletons. V usage is TRBV5-1 and J usage is TRBJ2-5; the D is unclear. The TCR sequence derives from a young man in good health. Some clones in this sample may be carry-over from other donors' samples. The sequencing sample was made of naive CD4+ T cells from PBMCs. Subset denoted: CD45RA+ positively selected. CDR3 amino acids: CASSLAPEPQETQYF. The CDR3 nucleotides are TGCGCCAGCAGCCTCGCCCCCGAGCCACAAGAGACCCAGTACTTC.